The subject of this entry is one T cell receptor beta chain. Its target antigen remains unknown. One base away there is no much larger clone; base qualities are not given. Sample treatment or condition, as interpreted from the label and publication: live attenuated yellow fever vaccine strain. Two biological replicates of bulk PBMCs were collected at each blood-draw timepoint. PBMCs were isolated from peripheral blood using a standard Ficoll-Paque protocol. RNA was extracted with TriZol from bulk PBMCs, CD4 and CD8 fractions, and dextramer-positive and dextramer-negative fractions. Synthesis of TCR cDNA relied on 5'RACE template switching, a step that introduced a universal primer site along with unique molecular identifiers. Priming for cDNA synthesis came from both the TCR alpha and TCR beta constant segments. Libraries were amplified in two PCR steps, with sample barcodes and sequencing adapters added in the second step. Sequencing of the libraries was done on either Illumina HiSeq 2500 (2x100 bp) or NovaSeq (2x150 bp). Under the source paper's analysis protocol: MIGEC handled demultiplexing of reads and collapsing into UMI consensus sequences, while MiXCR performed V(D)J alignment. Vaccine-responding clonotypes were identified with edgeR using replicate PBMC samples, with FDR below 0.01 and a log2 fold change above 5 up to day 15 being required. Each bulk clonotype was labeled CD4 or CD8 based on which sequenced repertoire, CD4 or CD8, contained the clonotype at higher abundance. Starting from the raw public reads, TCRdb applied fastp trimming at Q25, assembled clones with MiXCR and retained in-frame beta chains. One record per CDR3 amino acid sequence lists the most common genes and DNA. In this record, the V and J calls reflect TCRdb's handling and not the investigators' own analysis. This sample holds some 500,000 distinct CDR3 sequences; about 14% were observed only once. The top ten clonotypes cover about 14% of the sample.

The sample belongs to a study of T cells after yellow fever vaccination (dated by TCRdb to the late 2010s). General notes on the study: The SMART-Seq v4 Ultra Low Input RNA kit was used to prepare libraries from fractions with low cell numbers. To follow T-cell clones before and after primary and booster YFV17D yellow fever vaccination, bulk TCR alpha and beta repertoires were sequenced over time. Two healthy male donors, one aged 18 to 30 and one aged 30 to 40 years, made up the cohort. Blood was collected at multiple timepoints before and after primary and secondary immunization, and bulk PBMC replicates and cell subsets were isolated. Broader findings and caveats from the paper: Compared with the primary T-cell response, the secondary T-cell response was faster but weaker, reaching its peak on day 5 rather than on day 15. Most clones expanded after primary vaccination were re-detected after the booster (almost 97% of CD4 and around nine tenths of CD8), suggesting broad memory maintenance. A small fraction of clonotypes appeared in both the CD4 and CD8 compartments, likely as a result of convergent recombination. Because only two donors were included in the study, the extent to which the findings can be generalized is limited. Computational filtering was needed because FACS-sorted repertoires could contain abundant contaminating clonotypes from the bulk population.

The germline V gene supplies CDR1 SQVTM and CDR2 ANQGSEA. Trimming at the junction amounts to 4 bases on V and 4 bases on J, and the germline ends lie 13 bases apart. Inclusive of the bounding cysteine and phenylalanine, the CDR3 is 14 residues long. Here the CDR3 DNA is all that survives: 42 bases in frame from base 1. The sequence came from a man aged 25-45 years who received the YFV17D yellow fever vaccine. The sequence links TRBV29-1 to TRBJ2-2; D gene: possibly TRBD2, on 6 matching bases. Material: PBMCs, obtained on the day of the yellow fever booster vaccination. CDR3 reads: CSVASGLTTGELFF. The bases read TGCAGCGTTGCCTCGGGACTTACCACCGGGGAGCTGTTTTTT.